Presented here are 8 T cell receptor beta chains from one specimen sequenced in a study of T-cell memory formation after mild COVID-19. MiXCR, applied by TCRdb to the 5' RACE reads, yields one record per CDR3 protein. The sample holds approximately 400,000 distinct CDR3 sequences; roughly 26% are singletons and the top ten take about 8.7%. Input material: PBMCs or a T cell subset sorted from them (not recorded which). All receptors derive from an adult woman who had mild COVID-19 (a few samples of this study predate the infection). Cell type and time point are not known.

The genes are TRBV6-6 and TRBJ1-1; possible D gene TRBD1, 5 bases. CDR3 length: 14 residues. The V gene's germline CDR1 is MNHNY and CDR2 SVGAGI (reference sequence). Trimming pared 2 bases from V and 4 bases from J, leaving 11 bases between. The CDR3 DNA is TGTGCCAGCAGTTACAAGGGGTTCAGCACTGAAGCTTTCTTT. Protein sequence: CASSYKGFSTEAFF.

This clonotype has just one count. The chain combines TRBV2 with TRBJ2-3; D unclear. This CDR3 is 15 amino acids long. From germline, CDR1 is SNHLY and CDR2 FYNNEI. The germline V and J ends were trimmed by 2 bases and 0 bases, with 9 bases remaining between them. This CDR3 reads CASSEKISSTDTQYF. For the CDR3, the DNA is TGTGCCAGCAGTGAAAAGATTTCTAGCACAGATACGCAGTATTTT.

This clonotype showed up just a few times. The chain uses TRBV2 and TRBJ1-1; TRBD1 is a possible D gene (6 bases). The CDR3 length is 15 residues. Germline CDR1 SNHLY, CDR2 FYNNEI. Trimming shortened V by 5 bases and J by 5 bases, and 18 bases separated the two germline ends. The CDR3 coding sequence is TGTGCCAGCAGTCCCAGTGGGGGGCGGTGGACTGAAGCTTTCTTT. It codes for CASSPSGGRWTEAFF. The entire variable domain, with the rest obtained from reference TRBV2 and TRBJ1-1, is as follows: EPEVTQTPSHQVTQMGQEVILRCVPISNHLYFYWYRQILGQKVEFLVSFYNNEISEKSEIFDDQFSVERPDGSNFTLKIRSTKLEDSAMYFCASSPSGGRWTEAFFGQGTRLTVV.

This clonotype has a handful of counts. This sequence joins TRBV5-1 and TRBJ1-2; 7 positions match TRBD1. V was clipped by 5 bases and J by 8 bases; unmatched bases: 9. CDR1 and CDR2 (germline): SGHRS, YFSETQ. This CDR3 is built from 13 residues. As DNA, the CDR3 is TGCGCCAGCAGGGTCGGACAGGCTTCCGGCTACACCTTC. This codes for CASRVGQASGYTF.

This clonotype was detected only a few times. The chain has TRBV12-3 or TRBV12-4 and TRBJ2-7; TRBD1 agrees at 11 bases. Losses at the gene ends were 5 bases for V and 5 bases for J; bases not matched to a gene: 8. CDR3 size: 15 residues. The CDR3 loop reads CASSRPDRGPHEQYF. CDR3 nucleotides: TGTGCCAGCAGTCGCCCGGACAGGGGGCCCCACGAGCAGTACTTC.

The chain employs TRBV5-1 and TRBJ2-1; D possibly corresponds to TRBD1 (6 bases). The CDR3 covers 16 residues. V was pared by 0 bases and J by 7 bases, with 17 bases between. Per germline, CDR1 SGHRS and CDR2 YFSETQ. CDR3 sequence reads: CASSLVGTFTGNEQFF. CDR3 sequence (DNA): TGCGCCAGCAGCTTGGTGGGGACATTTACTGGGAATGAGCAGTTCTTC.

This sequence joins TRBV7-6 and TRBJ2-3; 11 bases align to TRBD2. V dropped 6 bases and J dropped 4; count of bases not matched to a gene: 6. Germline V gene sequence: CDR1 SGHVS, CDR2 FNYEAQ. The CDR3 extends over 15 amino acids. CDR3 sequence: CASRGLAVGADTQYF. In nucleotides, the CDR3 is TGTGCCAGCAGGGGACTAGCGGTTGGTGCAGATACGCAGTATTTT.

The rearrangement links TRBV4-3 to TRBJ1-2; a weak D match, TRBD1 (5 bases). The ends were cut back, 0 bases at V and 4 bases at J, with 21 bases in the middle. The germline CDR1 and CDR2 sequences are LGHNA and YSLEER. The CDR3 runs 18 residues. The CDR3: CASSQDHSEGTHFYGYTF. The CDR3 DNA sequence: TGCGCCAGCAGCCAAGATCATTCGGAGGGGACCCATTTCTATGGCTACACCTTC.